What follows is one T cell receptor (beta chain) and its context. The antigen is not known. Together with a sample-barcoded 5' primer, a J-beta primer mix was included in a second PCR lasting roughly 6 to 12 cycles. With 12 random nucleotides, a template-switch adaptor tagged each individual cDNA molecule. TCRdb reprocessed the 5' RACE reads via MiXCR and lists one record per CDR3 protein. Seen here are about 970,000 distinct CDR3 sequences, 45% to 60% observed once, and the top ten hold over 20%. This entry belongs to a study of blood T cells in healthy people across ages. Study-level findings and limits: One million T cells yielded diversity estimates that were considered underestimates.

It was around 9 milliliters of peripheral blood that were drawn from each donor. The authors isolated at least 6.5 million PBMCs per sample. The CDR3 spans 12 residues. V dropped 9 bases and J dropped 12 bases, with 20 bases sitting between them. V and J are TRBV12-3 or TRBV12-4 and TRBJ1-2; D call uncertain. The source is a woman aged 55-75 years in good health. The material sequenced was blood. The chain's CDR3 is CASTPYIIANTF. The CDR3 DNA sequence: TGTGCCAGTACCCCTTATATAATCGCCAACACCTTC.